The clone carrying this TCR beta chain showed up many times. The data originate from a study of regulatory T cells in long-lasting Graves disease. For TCR beta, libraries came from iRepertoire HTBI primers and Arm-PCR of CDR3 regions. From the multiplex PCR reads, TCRdb called clonotypes with MiXCR, one entry per CDR3 protein. Here the sample spans about 460,000 distinct CDR3 sequences, 13% to 15% being singletons. Noted time point: newly diagnosed GD, antithyroid drugs for less than 3 months. With RNA extracted from PBMCs as input, the TCR library was made. Another study also made use of these data, one on T cells in Graves' hyperthyroidism and ophthalmopathy. That paper states: Recently diagnosed hyperthyroidism of less than 2 months' duration affected patients aged 18 to 65. Blood also carried most thyroid clonotypes expanded above 0.001. Ophthalmopathy onset followed model prediction by a median roughly 6.5 months.

The source of this sequence is a woman aged 50 to 60 with Graves disease. The specimen was peripheral blood mononuclear cells (PBMCs), collected at new diagnosis, from a patient treated with antithyroid drugs.

CDR3: CASSLAGPNTQYF. The CDR3 nucleotides read TGTGCCAGCAGCTTAGCGGGACCGAATACGCAGTATTTT. J is TRBJ2-3 and V is TRBV11-2, with D possibly being TRBD1 or TRBD2 (5 bases each). Trimming removed 1 base at V and 7 bases at J, with 9 bases between. Germline V lookup: CDR1 SGHAT, CDR2 FQNNGV. This CDR3 has 13 amino acids. Full variable domain (outside the CDR3, taken from reference TRBV11-2 and TRBJ2-3): EAGVAQSPRYKIIEKRQSVAFWCNPISGHATLYWYQQILGQGPKLLIQFQNNGVVDDSQLPKDRFSAERLKGVDSTLKIQPAKLEDSAVYLCASSLAGPNTQYFGPGTRLTVL.